This TCR beta chain was sequenced for a study of blood T cell repertoires in COVID-19 (dated by TCRdb to the early 2020s). Background for the entire study: Samples from collaborators originated in the United States, Italy and Spain and spanned both the acute and convalescent phases of COVID-19. The material from the prospective study consisted of cDNA or gDNA derived from T cells, B-cell-depleted T cells, or PBMCs. Subjects who had been exposed to COVID-19, were actively infected with it, or had recovered from it provided the deeply sampled blood TCRbeta repertoires that made up the dataset. The repertoires were made available in a free public database intended to serve as a resource for research on the immune response to SARS-CoV-2. Samples were obtained from the ongoing ImmuneRACE study (first 160 participants) and from 1,254 subjects provided by 6 global collaborators. Sample metadata almost always included a de-identified subject ID, COVID-19 status, age in years and sex. Where available, HLA class I and class II types were obtained from metadata supplied by the sample provider rather than from assay-based typing. What the work shows at the level of the full study, not this receptor alone: How much clinical and demographic metadata was included differed by source and by participant, and the metadata was provided uncurated.

For CDR1 and CDR2, the germline V gene lists MNHEY and SVGAGI. V is reduced by 5 bases and J by 10 bases, leaving a spacing of 10 bases between them. Spanning cysteine to phenylalanine, the CDR3 consists of 11 amino acids. Kept here is only the CDR3 DNA, which spans 33 bases and is read in frame from base 1. TCRbeta CDR3 regions were amplified from genomic DNA by means of the immunoSEQ Assay, a bias-controlled multiplex PCR. The authors' analysis ran thus. The number of nucleated cells in each sample was estimated from the amplification of reference gene primers within the assay. Sequence reads were collapsed and filtered to measure the absolute abundance of every unique TCRbeta CDR3 rearrangement. For each sample, productive Simpson clonality was calculated as the square root of Simpson's diversity index over productive rearrangements. Here the immuneACCESS table is served through TCRdb, limited to in-frame sequences with V and J called. Missing clones are a known gap in these copies; in checked studies unresolved V genes cover under half, and the rest lacks a known reason. That table furnishes V, J and clone size, whereas the DNA furnished D and trimming. Present in this sample are over 150,000 clones, around 83% of which were seen just once. 5.5% to 8% of the sample is taken by the ten largest.

About this clone: Its antigen is still unknown. No much larger clonotype is one base removed from it; base qualities were not supplied.

The collaborating institutions used their own protocols to collect whole blood in K2EDTA tubes. For TCRbeta analysis, collaborators shipped samples as frozen whole blood, isolated PBMCs, or DNA extracted from either of those sample types. The sample consisted of peripheral blood. The chain is made from TRBV6-5 and TRBJ2-3; a confident D gene designation cannot be given. The receptor comes from a man in his fifties with active or convalescent COVID-19. Here is the DNA: TGTGCCAGCAGTCCACCACCGGCGCAGTATTTT. This translates into CASSPPPAQYF.